This TCR beta chain comes out of a study of CXCR3-negative and CXCR3-positive naive CD8 T cells. Points from the study as a whole: Greater hydrophobicity was found in TRB CDR3s of CXCR3-positive naive cells than of CXCR3-negative naive cells. CXCR3 expression partially decreased after cryopreservation; most assays used fresh PBMCs.

The authors made the TRB cDNA libraries by 5' RACE using UMI labels. From its re-call of the 5' RACE reads, TCRdb lists each CDR3 protein once, without DNA. The sample table includes tens of thousands of distinct CDR3 sequences. The CDR3 has 15 amino acids. Germline V lookup: CDR1 ENHRY, CDR2 SYGVKD. Comment on this clonotype: Its antigen is as yet unknown.

Sorts that each held around 300,000 cells were run in triplicate for every CD8+ T cell subset. Identification of naive CD8+ T cells rested on CD45RO-CCR7+CD27+CD95- status. Input material: naive CXCR3- CD8+ T cells from blood. Subset of the sample: CD45RO-CCR7+CD27+CD95- naive CD8+ T cells lacking CXCR3 (TNR3-). This chain joins TRBV10-3 and TRBJ2-7; TCRdb calls TRBD1, which cannot be checked without DNA. The origin of this receptor is a human donor in good health. Some clones in this sample may be carry-over from other donors' samples. CDR3: CAISPPGQGTGEQYF.